This paragraph covers one T cell receptor (beta chain) sequence. This CDR3 contains 14 residues. V was pared by 5 bases and J by 5 bases, with 6 bases of the junction left unmatched. MiXCR was run by TCRdb on the 5' RACE reads, yielding one entry per CDR3 protein. The sample has approximately 64,000 distinct CDR3 sequences, about 19% seen once. The data originate from a study of early T cells in non-severe SARS-CoV-2 infection. The sequenced sample was whole blood, obtained at baseline. The clonotype comes from an adult who was a healthcare worker with PCR-confirmed SARS-CoV-2 infection or an uninfected control (not recorded which). The chain recombines TRBV12-3 or TRBV12-4 with TRBJ1-2; TRBD1 matches 9 bases. CDR3 residues: CASSVRQGEYGYTF. The CDR3 region has the DNA TGTGCCAGCAGTGTCCGACAGGGGGAGTATGGCTACACCTTC.